This TCR beta chain was documented in a study of shared clonotypes between healthy human individuals. Trimming pared 6 bases from V and 0 bases from J, leaving 3 bases between. CDR1 MNHEY and CDR2 SVGAGI come from the germline V gene. The CDR3 consists of 11 residues. Details on this clone: With a much larger clone just one base away, this may be a read error. The sample holds other DNA sequences that translate to the same CDR3.

The assay was immunoSEQ multiplex PCR, and TCRdb's table has in-frame clones only and misses some. The data contain millions of clones, 85% to 95% of them singletons. The TCR originated in a man aged 18-30 years in good health. This chain links TRBV6-5 with TRBJ2-7; no reliable D call. The specimen was naive CD4+ T cells sorted from blood. Subset defined: CD45RA+ positively selected. The CDR3 sequence: CASSHSYEQYF. CDR3 DNA sequence: TGTGCCAGCAGCCACTCCTACGAGCAGTACTTC.